Below are 27 T cell receptor beta chains sequenced from a single sample in a study of neurological immune-mediated disorders. MiXCR, run by TCRdb on the 5' RACE reads, gives a single entry per CDR3 protein. The sample carries more than 15,000 distinct CDR3 sequences, 14% to 15% recorded once. Sequences were obtained from PBMCs. These receptors all come from a man aged 60 to 69 with HTLV-1-associated myelopathy (HAM/TSP).

This clonotype was detected ten times or more. The CDR3: CASSSPSAHSGANVLTF. In DNA, the CDR3 is TGCGCCAGCAGCTCCCCATCGGCGCACTCTGGGGCCAACGTCCTGACTTTC. This chain links TRBV5-1 with TRBJ2-6, with no clear D. The CDR3 consists of 17 residues. The ends were cut back, 3 bases at V and 0 bases at J, with 13 bases in the middle. The germline V gene has CDR1 SGHRS and CDR2 YFSETQ.

In this sample, this clonotype turned up many times. The rearrangement uses TRBV5-1 and TRBJ2-2, with TRBD2 matching 10 bases. This CDR3 is 16 amino acids long. After removal of 1 base from V and 6 bases from J, the junction contained 6 bases not matched to a gene. CDR1 and CDR2 (germline): SGHRS, YFSETQ. CDR3 in amino acids: CASSLRTSGDSGELFF. For the CDR3, the DNA is TGCGCCAGCAGCTTGAGGACTAGCGGTGATTCCGGGGAGCTGTTTTTT.

This clonotype has a count of ten or more. V and J are TRBV5-1 and TRBJ1-5; 7 bases are a match to TRBD1. Trimming at V came to 0 bases and at J to 4 bases, leaving 4 bases not matched to a gene. The CDR3 contains 15 residues. Germline loops: CDR1 SGHRS, CDR2 YFSETQ. This CDR3 reads CASSLAGTENQPQHF. The CDR3 DNA reads as TGCGCCAGCAGCTTGGCCGGGACAGAAAATCAGCCCCAGCATTTT.

This clonotype occurred many times. J is TRBJ2-2 and V is TRBV27; D gene unclear. Germline CDR1 is MNHEY and CDR2 is SMNVEV (reference sequence). The CDR3 extends over 15 amino acids. V lost 6 bases to trimming and J lost 2 bases, with 13 bases between them. CDR3 loop: CASSFVLSNTGELFF. The CDR3 DNA reads TGTGCCAGCAGCTTCGTTTTGAGCAACACCGGGGAGCTGTTTTTT.

This clonotype has at least ten counts. The V gene is TRBV20-1, the J gene TRBJ2-3, with 11 nucleotides matching TRBD2. The V and J ends lost 0 bases and 7 bases, in that order; junction bases with no gene match: 9. Germline V gene sequence: CDR1 DFQATT, CDR2 SNEGSKA (reference sequence). This CDR3 region has 16 residues. The CDR3 region is CSARDLAGGPGNTQYF. The CDR3, as DNA: TGCAGTGCTAGAGATCTAGCGGGGGGCCCTGGAAATACGCAGTATTTT.

This clonotype was observed many times. The chain carries TRBV20-1 and TRBJ1-2; 7 positions match TRBD1. There are 13 residues in the CDR3. V lost 6 bases, J lost 3 bases, and 7 bases stayed unmatched. Per germline, CDR1 DFQATT and CDR2 SNEGSKA (reference sequence). The CDR3 nucleotides are TGCAGTGCCCATGGACAGGCGGACTATGGCTACACCTTC. Protein: CSAHGQADYGYTF.

This clonotype is labeled large. The J gene is TRBJ1-1, the V gene TRBV20-1; a weak D match, TRBD1 (6 bases). The CDR3 covers 14 residues. Trimming shortened V by 1 base and J by 3 bases, and 12 bases separated the two germline ends. The germline V gene has CDR1 DFQATT and CDR2 SNEGSKA (reference sequence). In nucleotides, the CDR3 is TGCAGTGCTAGAGCCGGGGGGGCGGACACTGAAGCTTTCTTT. Protein sequence: CSARAGGADTEAFF.

This clonotype was seen many times. The chain carries TRBV20-1 and TRBJ2-1, with a tentative D call TRBD1 (5 bases). V dropped 3 bases and J dropped 3 bases, with 6 bases sitting between them. The CDR3 covers 12 residues. CDR1 DFQATT and CDR2 SNEGSKA come from the germline V gene (reference sequence). The CDR3 sequence: CSASQGYNEQFF. The CDR3 DNA is TGCAGTGCTAGCCAGGGCTACAATGAGCAGTTCTTC.

This clonotype was counted at least ten times. The J gene is TRBJ2-7, the V gene TRBV19, with TRBD1 as a possible D gene (5 bases). Germline V gives CDR1 LNHDA, CDR2 SQIVND (reference sequence). Trimming pared 10 bases from V and 2 bases from J, leaving 12 bases between. The length of the CDR3 is 12 residues. As DNA, the CDR3 is TGTGCCACTAAAGACAGACCCTACGAGCAGTACTTC. Translated: CATKDRPYEQYF.

This clonotype was counted many times. The chain is built from TRBV7-2 and TRBJ1-4; perhaps TRBD1 as D (5 bases). From germline, CDR1 is SGHTA and CDR2 FQGNSA. The CDR3 is 18 amino acids. V lost 2 bases and J 0 bases, leaving 16 bases between the germline ends. The CDR3 DNA reads TGTGCCAGCAGCTTAAGACAGATTGACCGTGCAACTAATGAAAAACTGTTTTTT. Translated, it gives CASSLRQIDRATNEKLFF.

The chain joins TRBV6-5 to TRBJ2-1, with TRBD2 matching 9 bases. Germline V gene data show CDR1 as MNHEY and CDR2 as SVGAGI. Unmatched junction bases numbered 5, after V lost 4 bases and J lost 4 bases. The CDR3 length is 15 residues. The DNA of the CDR3 is TGTGCCAGCAGTTCCCAACTAGCGGGTTACAATGAGCAGTTCTTC. It codes for CASSSQLAGYNEQFF.

By share, this clonotype ranks as medium-sized (0.01 to 0.1%). This chain uses TRBV6-5 with TRBJ1-1; 7 bases fit TRBD1. The CDR3 sequence is 14 residues long. Trimming took 7 bases from V and 5 from J; bases not matched to a gene: 10. Germline CDR1 and CDR2: MNHEY and SVGAGI. The CDR3 region is CASKGASQGTEAFF. The CDR3 nucleotides are TGTGCCAGCAAGGGGGCCTCCCAGGGGACTGAAGCTTTCTTT.

In its sample, this clonotype was seen many times. This chain uses TRBV12-3 or TRBV12-4 with TRBJ1-5, with 7 nucleotides matching TRBD1. V shed 4 bases, J shed 5 bases, and the junction held 11 bases outside the gene matches. This CDR3 has 16 amino acids. This chain's CDR3 is CASSSATGKEDQPQHF. In nucleotides, the CDR3 is TGTGCCAGCAGTTCCGCGACAGGGAAGGAGGATCAGCCCCAGCATTTT.

This clonotype came up many times. The chain recombines TRBV4-1 with TRBJ1-1; D perhaps matches TRBD1 (6 bases). The CDR3 is made up of 14 amino acids. Trimming left V 0 bases short and J 7 bases short, with 12 bases between. CDR1 MGHRA and CDR2 YSYEKL come from the germline V gene. The CDR3 is CASSQDRGRFEAFF. The DNA of the CDR3 is TGCGCCAGCAGCCAAGACAGGGGACGATTTGAAGCTTTCTTT.

In this sample, this clonotype turned up many times. The chain combines TRBV20-1 with TRBJ2-7, with a tentative D call TRBD1 (7 bases). Germline V gene lookup returns CDR1 DFQATT and CDR2 SNEGSKA (reference sequence). CDR3 length: 15 residues. V lost 2 bases and J 3 bases, leaving 17 bases between the germline ends. The CDR3 DNA reads TGCAGTGCTAGACCTCCGGGGGACAGTATCTACGAGCAGTACTTC. Its translation: CSARPPGDSIYEQYF.

There are many counts of this clonotype. The chain is built from TRBV7-2 and TRBJ2-1, with 14 bases aligning to TRBD2. The length of the CDR3 is 14 residues. The trim removed 6 bases at V and 5 bases at J, leaving 0 bases unmatched. The germline V gene encodes CDR1 SGHTA and CDR2 FQGNSA. CDR3 sequence reads: CASRTSGGDNEQFF. The CDR3 DNA sequence: TGTGCCAGCAGGACTAGCGGGGGGGACAATGAGCAGTTCTTC.

This clonotype was seen repeatedly, ten times or more. The rearrangement joins TRBV5-5 to TRBJ2-3; 13 bases fit TRBD2. In germline, CDR1 is SGHKS, CDR2 YYEKEE (reference sequence). The CDR3 totals 18 residues. V lost 7 bases to trimming and J lost 2 bases; unmatched junction nucleotides: 13. CDR3 loop: CASAGRGTSGENTDTQYF. The CDR3 DNA reads TGTGCCAGCGCCGGTAGAGGGACTAGCGGGGAAAACACAGATACGCAGTATTTT.

At least ten counts were recorded for this clonotype. The chain couples TRBV5-1 to TRBJ2-4, with 9 bases fitting TRBD1. The length of the CDR3 is 17 residues. V dropped 5 bases and J dropped 6; count of bases not matched to a gene: 15. Germline CDR1 reads SGHRS; CDR2 reads YFSETQ. CDR3 bases: TGCGCCAGCAGTGGTAGGACAGGGGAGGGTAGCGGAAACATTCAGTACTTC. Amino acid sequence: CASSGRTGEGSGNIQYF.

The sample holds many counts of this clonotype. The chain employs TRBV9 and TRBJ2-3; D remains unclear. The germline CDR1 and CDR2 sequences are SGDLS and YYNGEE. The length of the CDR3 is 11 residues. With 3 bases removed from V and 2 bases from J, the gap between germline ends came to 1 base. This chain's CDR3 is CASSATDTQYF. The CDR3 coding sequence is TGTGCCAGCAGCGCCACAGATACGCAGTATTTT.

This clonotype has at least ten counts. The gene calls are TRBV28 and TRBJ2-7; 8 bases match TRBD2. V shed 2 bases, J shed 7 bases, and the junction held 7 bases outside the gene matches. The CDR3 is 14 amino acids. In germline, CDR1 is MDHEN, CDR2 SYDVKM. CDR3 in DNA: TGTGCCAGCAGTTTACGGGGGGGTCTTGGTGAGCAGTACTTC. Encoded protein: CASSLRGGLGEQYF.

The rearrangement uses TRBV4-2 and TRBJ1-6; D gene uncertain. The CDR3 sequence is 16 residues long. The germline V and J ends were trimmed by 0 bases and 8 bases, with 14 bases remaining between them. The germline V gene has CDR1 LGHNA and CDR2 YNFKEQ. CDR3 coding DNA: TGTGCCAGCAGCCAAGATTTTCCTTCCGTTTATTCACCCCTCCACTTT. Its translation is CASSQDFPSVYSPLHF.

This clonotype has a count of ten or more. The rearrangement joins TRBV7-9 to TRBJ2-1; 9 bases are a match to TRBD1. The CDR3 spans 16 residues. The V gene's germline CDR1 is SEHNR and CDR2 FQNEAQ (reference sequence). The V segment lost 5 bases and the J segment 4 bases; nucleotides outside the gene matches: 9. CDR3 sequence reads: CASSPYRGLPYNEQFF. The CDR3 DNA reads as TGTGCCAGCAGCCCCTACAGGGGGCTCCCTTACAATGAGCAGTTCTTC.

By its share, this clonotype is medium-sized (0.01 to 0.1%). V gene TRBV21-1 combines with J gene TRBJ2-2; the table's D call TRBD1 went unverified against the DNA. TRBV21-1 is described as a pseudogene. CDR3 length equals 14 residues. The CDR3 sequence: CASSTDRGTGELFF. In nucleotides, the CDR3 is TGTGCCAGCAGCACAGACAGGGGGACCGGGGAGCTGTTTTTT.

This clonotype was seen many times. The gene calls are TRBV7-9 and TRBJ2-1; D gene unclear. CDR1 and CDR2 from the germline V gene are SEHNR and FQNEAQ (reference sequence). The CDR3 contains 11 residues. V lost 8 bases to trimming and J lost 7 bases, with 9 bases between them. The CDR3 reads CASARSNEQFF. The CDR3 DNA sequence: TGTGCCAGCGCACGGTCAAATGAGCAGTTCTTC. The whole variable domain, remainder taken from reference TRBV7-9 and TRBJ2-1, is DTGVSQNPRHKITKRGQNVTFRCDPISEHNRLYWYRQTLGQGPEFLTYFQNEAQLEKSRLLSDRFSAERPKGSFSTLEIQRTEQGDSAMYLCASARSNEQFFGPGTRLTVL.

This clonotype was picked up many times. The chain uses TRBV7-9 and TRBJ2-7; 11 bases agree with TRBD2. Germline assignment: CDR1 SEHNR and CDR2 FQNEAQ (reference sequence). CDR3 length: 16 residues. Germline trimming cut 5 bases from V and 4 bases from J; bases unmatched to any gene: 10. CDR3 nucleotides: TGTGCCAGCAGCCCAGGGGCTAGCGGGGGGCAGTACGAGCAGTACTTC. Its protein product is CASSPGASGGQYEQYF.

This clonotype has at least ten counts. The chain joins TRBV28 to TRBJ1-1; the match to TRBD1 covers 7 bases. Germline CDR1 is MDHEN and CDR2 is SYDVKM. Trimming cost V 6 bases and J 3 bases; bases outside gene matches: 10. This CDR3 contains 15 residues. CDR3 protein: CASRSLRGRHTEAFF. The CDR3 DNA reads TGTGCCAGCAGGTCCCTAAGGGGGCGACACACTGAAGCTTTCTTT. The entire variable domain, with the rest obtained from reference TRBV28 and TRBJ1-1, is as follows: DVKVTQSSRYLVKRTGEKVFLECVQDMDHENMFWYRQDPGLGLRLIYFSYDVKMKEKGDIPEGYSVSREKKERFSLILESASTNQTSMYLCASRSLRGRHTEAFFGQGTRLTVV.

The rearrangement uses TRBV20-1 and TRBJ1-2; unclear D gene. The CDR3 is made up of 11 amino acids. V was pared by 6 bases and J by 5 bases, with 10 bases between. Germline V CDR1 and CDR2: DFQATT, SNEGSKA (reference sequence). The CDR3 DNA sequence: TGCAGTGCGGCGGTTGAGTATGGCTACACCTTC. Amino acids: CSAAVEYGYTF.